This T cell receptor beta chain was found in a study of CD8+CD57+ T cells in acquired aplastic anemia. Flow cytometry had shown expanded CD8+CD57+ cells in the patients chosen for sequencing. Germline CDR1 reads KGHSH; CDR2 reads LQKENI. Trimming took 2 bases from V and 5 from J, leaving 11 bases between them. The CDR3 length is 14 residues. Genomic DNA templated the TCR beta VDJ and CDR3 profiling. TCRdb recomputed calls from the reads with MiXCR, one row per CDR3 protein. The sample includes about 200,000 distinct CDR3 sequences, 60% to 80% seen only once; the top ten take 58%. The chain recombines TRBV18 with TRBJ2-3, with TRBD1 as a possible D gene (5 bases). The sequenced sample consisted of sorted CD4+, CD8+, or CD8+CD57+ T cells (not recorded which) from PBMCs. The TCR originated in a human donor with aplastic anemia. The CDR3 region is CASSPTGPGDTQYF. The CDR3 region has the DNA TGTGCCAGCTCACCAACAGGTCCAGGAGATACGCAGTATTTT. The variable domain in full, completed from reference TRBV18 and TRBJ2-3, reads NAGVMQNPRHLVRRRGQEARLRCSPMKGHSHVYWYRQLPEEGLKFMVYLQKENIIDESGMPKERFSAEFPKEGPSILRIQQVVRGDSAAYFCASSPTGPGDTQYFGPGTRLTVL.